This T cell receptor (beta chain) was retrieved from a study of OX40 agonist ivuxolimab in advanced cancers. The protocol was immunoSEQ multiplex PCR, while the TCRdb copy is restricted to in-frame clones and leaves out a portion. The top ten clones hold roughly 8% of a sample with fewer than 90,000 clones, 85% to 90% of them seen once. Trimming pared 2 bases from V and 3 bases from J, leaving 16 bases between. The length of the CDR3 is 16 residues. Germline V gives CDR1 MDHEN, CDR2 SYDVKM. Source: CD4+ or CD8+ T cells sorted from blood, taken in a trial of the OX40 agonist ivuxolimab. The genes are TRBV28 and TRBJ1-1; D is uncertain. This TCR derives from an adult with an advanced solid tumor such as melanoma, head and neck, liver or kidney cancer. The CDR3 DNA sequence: TGTGCCAGCAGTTTAATGGGGAGGAGGTGGGACACTGAAGCTTTCTTT. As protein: CASSLMGRRWDTEAFF.